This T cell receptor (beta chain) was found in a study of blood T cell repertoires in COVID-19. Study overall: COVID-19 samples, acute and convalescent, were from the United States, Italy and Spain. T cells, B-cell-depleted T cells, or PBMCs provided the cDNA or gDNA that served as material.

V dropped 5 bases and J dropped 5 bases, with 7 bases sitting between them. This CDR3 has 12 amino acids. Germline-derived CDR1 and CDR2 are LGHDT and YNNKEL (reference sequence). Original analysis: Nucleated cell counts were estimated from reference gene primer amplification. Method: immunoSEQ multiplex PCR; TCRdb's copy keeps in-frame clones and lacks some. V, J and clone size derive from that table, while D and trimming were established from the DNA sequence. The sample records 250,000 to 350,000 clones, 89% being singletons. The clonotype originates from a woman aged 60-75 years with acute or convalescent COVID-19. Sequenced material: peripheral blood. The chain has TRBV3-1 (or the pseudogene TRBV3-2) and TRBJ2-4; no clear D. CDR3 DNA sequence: TGTGCCAGCAGCTCTCTCGAAAACATTCAGTACTTC. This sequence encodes CASSSLENIQYF.